Below are 17 T cell receptor beta chains sequenced from a single sample in a study of cytomegalovirus exposure and HLA in healthy donors. Amplification used 60 Vbeta primers and 13 Jbeta primers. This table comes from immunoSEQ multiplex PCR, and its TCRdb copy is limited to in-frame clones, with some not included. This table holds about 130,000 clones, roughly 80% found once. What was sequenced was PBMCs. These receptors were collected from a girl aged 2 to 9 in good health and CMV-seronegative.

This chain links TRBV5-4 with TRBJ2-5; D is perhaps TRBD1 (5 bases). From germline, CDR1 is SGHNT and CDR2 YYREEE (reference sequence). The CDR3 has 16 amino acids. V was trimmed by 3 bases and J by 2 bases, leaving 17 bases between them. The CDR3: CASSSDRPGQQETQYF. The DNA of the CDR3 is TGTGCCAGCAGCTCAGATCGGCCAGGGCAGCAAGAGACCCAGTACTTC.

This sequence joins TRBV6-1 and TRBJ1-1; perhaps TRBD1 as D (6 bases). Germline V gene data show CDR1 as MNHNS and CDR2 as SASEGT. V lost 10 bases and J lost 6, with 21 bases in between. The CDR3 is made up of 14 amino acids. The CDR3 is CATRGGFSGAEAFF. Written as DNA, the CDR3 is TGTGCCACCCGCGGGGGGTTTTCAGGGGCTGAAGCTTTCTTT.

The J gene is TRBJ2-1, the V gene TRBV4-2; 7 nucleotides agree with TRBD2. The germline V gene encodes CDR1 LGHNA and CDR2 YNFKEQ. CDR3 size: 16 residues. Trimming cost V 1 base and J 9 bases; bases outside gene matches: 12. CDR3 bases: TGTGCCAGCAGCCAAGGACCAGCGAGCGGGGTCGCTGAGCAGTTCTTC. As protein: CASSQGPASGVAEQFF.

This clone was observed a handful of times. The genes are TRBV27 and TRBJ2-7; 8 bases are a match to TRBD2. CDR1 is MNHEY and CDR2 is SMNVEV in the germline V gene (reference sequence). The CDR3 is 14 amino acids. The V segment lost 6 bases and the J segment 5 bases; nucleotides outside the gene matches: 9. As DNA, the CDR3 is TGTGCCAGCAGATCAAGCGGGAGAGGGAACGAGCAGTACTTC. Translation gives CASRSSGRGNEQYF.

The chain combines TRBV7-6 with TRBJ2-5; tentative D call: TRBD2 (5 bases). The CDR3 extends over 16 amino acids. The germline V gene has CDR1 SGHVS and CDR2 FNYEAQ. V was pared by 4 bases and J by 1 base, with 16 bases between. The CDR3 region has the DNA TGTGCCAGCAGCTCCCCTTCGGCGGGTCTCCAAGAGACCCAGTACTTC. Protein: CASSSPSAGLQETQYF.

This chain links TRBV6-6 with TRBJ2-7, with D perhaps matching TRBD2 (6 bases). This CDR3 is built from 14 residues. Trimming stripped 10 bases from V and 1 base from J, with 17 bases between. CDR1 is MNHNY, CDR2 SVGAGI, per germline (reference sequence). The CDR3 loop is CATLGPAGSYEQYF. The DNA of the CDR3 is TGTGCCACCCTGGGGCCAGCGGGTTCCTACGAGCAGTACTTC.

The chain recombines TRBV7-6 with TRBJ2-4; D remains unclear. V was trimmed by 0 bases and J by 1 base, leaving 7 bases between them. CDR1 and CDR2 (germline): SGHVS, FNYEAQ. CDR3 length: 15 amino acids. Written as DNA, the CDR3 is TGTGCCAGCAGCTTAGCGAATAGTGCCAAAAACATTCAGTACTTC. Its translation is CASSLANSAKNIQYF.

The chain recombines TRBV7-6 with TRBJ2-5, with TRBD1 as a possible D gene (6 bases). The DNA end favors TRBJ2-7, so the J call may be wrong. The CDR3 runs 14 residues. Germline CDR1 SGHVS, CDR2 FNYEAQ. The CDR3 region is CASSALGQPTEQYF. The CDR3 DNA follows: TGTGCCAGCAGCGCGCTCGGACAGCCCACCGAGCAGTACTTC.

This clone was observed a handful of times. This chain uses TRBV5-1 with TRBJ2-3; 8 bases are shared with TRBD1. Germline CDR1 reads SGHRS; CDR2 reads YFSETQ. Trimming cost V 7 bases and J 11 bases; bases outside gene matches: 15. The CDR3 is made up of 14 amino acids. The CDR3 protein is CASSPATGGPKQYF. The CDR3 nucleotides are TGCGCCAGCTCGCCTGCCACAGGGGGGCCAAAGCAGTATTTT.

This chain connects TRBV6-1 to TRBJ1-5; a possible D gene is TRBD1 (6 bases). CDR3 length: 15 residues. With 3 bases removed from V and 3 bases from J, the gap between germline ends came to 12 bases. CDR1 and CDR2 from the germline V gene are MNHNS and SASEGT. The CDR3 DNA follows: TGTGCCAGCAGTGATGCGGCAGGGGCCAATCAGCCCCAGCATTTT. Encoded protein: CASSDAAGANQPQHF.

CDR3 protein: CASSLRTSGRGNEQFF. CDR3 bases: TGTGCCAGCAGCTTACGGACTAGCGGGAGGGGGAATGAGCAGTTCTTC. The chain couples TRBV13 to TRBJ2-1, with 15 bases lining up with TRBD2. Germline V lookup: CDR1 PRHDT, CDR2 FYEKMQ (reference sequence). CDR3 length equals 16 residues. V gave up 2 bases and J gave up 7 bases; unmatched junction bases: 3.

This chain joins TRBV12-5 and TRBJ1-4, with 10 bases fitting TRBD1. V dropped 1 base and J dropped 6; count of bases not matched to a gene: 8. Per germline, CDR1 LGHNT and CDR2 FRNRAP. The CDR3 has 17 amino acids. The chain's CDR3 is CASGLAFLGTGDEKLFF. CDR3 bases: TGTGCTAGTGGTTTGGCCTTCCTCGGGACAGGGGATGAAAAACTGTTTTTT.

The V and J genes are TRBV19 and TRBJ1-2; 7 bases are a match to TRBD1. Germline values: CDR1 LNHDA, CDR2 SQIVND (reference sequence). J lost 2 bases, V lost 4 bases, and 10 bases had no gene match. CDR3 size: 16 residues. The CDR3 bases are TGTGCCAGTAGTAGAGAGGGGGCCAGCCTAAACTATGGCTACACCTTC. Translation: CASSREGASLNYGYTF.

This chain links TRBV19 with TRBJ1-5, with 7 positions matching TRBD1. V lost 4 bases and J lost 7; bases outside the gene matches: 13. Germline loops: CDR1 LNHDA, CDR2 SQIVND (reference sequence). The CDR3 totals 16 residues. The CDR3 region is CASSTNFGTGAQPQHF. The CDR3 DNA sequence: TGTGCCAGTAGTACTAATTTTGGCACAGGGGCCCAGCCCCAGCATTTT.

This chain joins TRBV11-2 and TRBJ2-1; 14 nucleotides align to TRBD2. The CDR3 contains 15 residues. The germline V gene has CDR1 SGHAT and CDR2 FQNNGV. Trimming cost V 5 bases and J 9 bases; bases outside gene matches: 6. CDR3: CASSRGGLAGVEQFF. The DNA for the CDR3 is TGTGCCAGCAGCCGAGGGGGACTAGCGGGAGTTGAGCAGTTCTTC.

The chain has TRBV15 and TRBJ1-4; unclear D gene. This CDR3 is 17 amino acids long. Germline CDR1 reads LNHNV; CDR2 reads YYDKDF (reference sequence). V was shortened by 0 bases and J by 7 bases, with 18 bases between the two germline ends. CDR3 protein: CATSRDVVFGGGEKLFF. The CDR3 DNA reads as TGTGCCACCAGCAGAGACGTGGTCTTTGGAGGAGGTGAAAAACTGTTTTTT. Full variable domain (missing parts from reference TRBV15 and TRBJ1-4): DAMVIQNPRYQVTQFGKPVTLSCSQTLNHNVMYWYQQKSSQAPKLLFHYYDKDFNNEADTPDNFQSRRPNTSFCFLDIRSPGLGDTAMYLCATSRDVVFGGGEKLFFGSGTQLSVL.

CDR3 DNA sequence: TGCGCCAGCAGCTTGTTATCAACTAACACTGAAGCTTTCTTT. Protein sequence: CASSLLSTNTEAFF. This chain uses TRBV5-1 with TRBJ1-1; D is unclear. CDR3 length: 14 amino acids. V dropped 1 base and J dropped 2 bases, with 9 bases sitting between them. CDR1 and CDR2 (germline): SGHRS, YFSETQ.